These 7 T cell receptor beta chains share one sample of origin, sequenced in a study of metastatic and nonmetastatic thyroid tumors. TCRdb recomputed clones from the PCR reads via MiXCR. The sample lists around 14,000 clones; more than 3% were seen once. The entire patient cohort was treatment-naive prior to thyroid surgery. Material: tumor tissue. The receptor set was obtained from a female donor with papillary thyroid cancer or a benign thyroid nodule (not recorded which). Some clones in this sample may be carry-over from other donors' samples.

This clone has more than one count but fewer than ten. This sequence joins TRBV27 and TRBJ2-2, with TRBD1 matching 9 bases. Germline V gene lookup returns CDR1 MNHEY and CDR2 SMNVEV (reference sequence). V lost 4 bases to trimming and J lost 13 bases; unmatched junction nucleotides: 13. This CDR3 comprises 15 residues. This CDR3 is CASSWDRVVTVGLFF. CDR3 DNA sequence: TGTGCCAGCAGTTGGGACAGGGTCGTCACCGTGGGGCTGTTTTTT.

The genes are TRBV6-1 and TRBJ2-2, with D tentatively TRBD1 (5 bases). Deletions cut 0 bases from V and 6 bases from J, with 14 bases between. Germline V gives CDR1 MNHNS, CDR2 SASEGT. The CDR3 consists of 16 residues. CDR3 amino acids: CASSEARIGAAGELFF. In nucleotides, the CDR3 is TGTGCCAGCAGTGAAGCGCGTATTGGGGCAGCCGGGGAGCTGTTTTTT.

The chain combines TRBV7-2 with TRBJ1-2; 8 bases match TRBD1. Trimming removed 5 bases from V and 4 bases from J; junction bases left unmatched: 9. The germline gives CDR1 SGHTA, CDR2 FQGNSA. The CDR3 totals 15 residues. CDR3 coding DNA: TGTGCCAGCAGCGAGGACCCCGGACAGGGCTATGGCTACACCTTC. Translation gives CASSEDPGQGYGYTF.

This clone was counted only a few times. The CDR3 here is CASRTAAQPQHF. The CDR3 region has the DNA TGTGCCAGCCGGACAGCCGCTCAGCCCCAGCATTTT. This chain joins TRBV6-1 and TRBJ1-5; tentative D call: TRBD1 (6 bases). Trimming stripped 8 bases from V and 6 bases from J, with 11 bases between. The germline CDR1 and CDR2 sequences are MNHNS and SASEGT. The CDR3 runs to 12 residues.

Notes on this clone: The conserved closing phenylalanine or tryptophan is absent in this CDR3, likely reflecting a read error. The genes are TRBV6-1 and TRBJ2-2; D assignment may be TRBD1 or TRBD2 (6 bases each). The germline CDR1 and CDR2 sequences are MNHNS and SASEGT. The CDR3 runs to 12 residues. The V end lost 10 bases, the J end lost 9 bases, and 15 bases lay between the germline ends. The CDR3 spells CATGGDNRELFS. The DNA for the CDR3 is TGTGCCACCGGAGGGGACAACAGGGAGCTGTTTTCT.

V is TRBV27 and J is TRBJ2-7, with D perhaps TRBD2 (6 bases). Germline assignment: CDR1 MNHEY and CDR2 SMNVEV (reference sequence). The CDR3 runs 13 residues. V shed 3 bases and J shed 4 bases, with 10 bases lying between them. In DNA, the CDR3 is TGTGCCAGCAGTTTCGGGAGTTTTTACGAGCAGTACTTC. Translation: CASSFGSFYEQYF.

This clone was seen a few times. CDR3 protein: CASSLGPSNQPQHF. The DNA for the CDR3 is TGTGCCAGCAGCTTAGGTCCCAGCAATCAGCCCCAGCATTTT. The rearrangement joins TRBV11-2 to TRBJ1-5; D uncertain. V lost 1 base and J 1 base, leaving 5 bases between the germline ends. CDR3 length equals 14 residues. The germline V gene has CDR1 SGHAT and CDR2 FQNNGV.